This T cell receptor (beta chain) came from a study of T cell clonotyping in hematopoietic cell transplantation (dated by TCRdb to the early 2020s). Describing the broader study: Pretransplant recipient samples were obtained after cytoreduction. A total of 130 to 150 blood samples were collected in the study from 35 consecutive transplant recipients and their related donors. Recruitment of patients was conducted between 2015 and early 2017, and follow-up was continued until late 2020 or death. Here is what the overall study found, with its caveats: Sample size was limited, and cells were not sorted, so CD4 and CD8 repertoire contributions could not be separated. Broader posttransplant TCR repertoire diversity was predicted by donor and pretransplant recipient Inverse Simpson Index values. Overlap with donor repertoires was found for only a small fraction of recipient repertoires, with over 95% found to appear de novo at the given depth. Recipient TCR diversity fell after transplant, with pathologically expanded clonotypes rising progressively from day 30 to day 180.

With the immunoSEQ assay, which is a bias-controlled multiplex PCR relying on V- and J-specific primers, TCR beta CDR3 regions were amplified from genomic DNA. A second PCR step added a proprietary barcode and Illumina adapter sequences to the CDR3 amplicons. An Illumina MiSeq instrument was used for sequencing of the CDR3 libraries. In the authors' own workflow: Export and quality control were handled in immunoSEQ Analyzer 3.0, while downstream analyses relied on R Bioconductor and Immunarch. Only productive rearrangements in the normalized downsampled data set went into calculating the repertoire metrics. In the normalized cohort, a clonotype counted as pathologically expanded if the clonotype was larger than 5 templates. The Inverse Simpson Index served as the measure of repertoire diversity. To capture all clonotypes, the CMV-specificity analyses were run on the non-normalized data set. Held by TCRdb, this immuneACCESS table contains in-frame sequences only and omits some clones. Under half of the omission traces to an unresolved V gene where checked; the cause of the rest is unknown. From that table come the V and J calls and clone size; the DNA was used to work out D and trimming. This sample gives fewer than 15,000 clones in total; approximately 88% of them show up just once. The top ten hold approximately 15% of the sample.

The time point label, as the study defines it: recipient sample about 28 days before transplant, after cytoreduction. Recipient blood was collected about 28 days before transplant and at days 30, 100 and 180 after transplant. Nuclei Lysis Solution was used to extract genomic DNA from fresh or cryopreserved unfractionated peripheral blood mononuclear cells. The junction shows trimming of 4 bases on V and 0 bases on J, and the gene matches do not reach 6 bases of it. The CDR3 starts with the cysteine, ends with the phenylalanine, and has 16 residues. Here the CDR3 DNA is all that survives: 48 bases in frame from base 1. The germline V gene (reference sequence) yields SGHNT for CDR1 and YYREEE for CDR2. A remark on this clone: The antigen this receptor binds is unknown. Per-base qualities were not stored, and no clone one base away is much larger.

The sample here was peripheral blood mononuclear cells, taken before stem cell transplant. This clonotype was obtained from a man aged 55 to 70 with acute myeloid leukemia. Some clones in this sample may be carry-over from other donors' samples. The sequence links TRBV5-4 to TRBJ1-1, and 10 junctional nucleotides match TRBD1. The CDR3 reads as follows: CASSRGQGLMNTEAFF. The DNA is as follows: TGTGCCAGCAGCCGGGGACAGGGGCTAATGAACACTGAAGCTTTCTTT.